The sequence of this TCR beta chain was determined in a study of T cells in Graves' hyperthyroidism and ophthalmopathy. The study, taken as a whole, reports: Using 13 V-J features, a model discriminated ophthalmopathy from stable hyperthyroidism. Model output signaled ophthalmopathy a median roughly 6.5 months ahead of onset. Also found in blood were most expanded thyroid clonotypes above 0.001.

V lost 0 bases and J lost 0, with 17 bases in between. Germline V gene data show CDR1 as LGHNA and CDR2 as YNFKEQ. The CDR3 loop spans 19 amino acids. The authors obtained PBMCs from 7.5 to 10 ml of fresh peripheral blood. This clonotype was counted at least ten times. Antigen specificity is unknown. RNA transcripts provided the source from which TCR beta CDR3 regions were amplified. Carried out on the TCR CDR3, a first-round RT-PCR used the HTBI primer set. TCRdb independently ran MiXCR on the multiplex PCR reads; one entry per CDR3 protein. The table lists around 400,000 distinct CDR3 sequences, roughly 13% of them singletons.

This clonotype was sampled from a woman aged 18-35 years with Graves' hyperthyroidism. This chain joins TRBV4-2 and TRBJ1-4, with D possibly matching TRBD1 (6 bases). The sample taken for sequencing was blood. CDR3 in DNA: TGTGCCAGCAGCCAAGATCGTAGGGGGTTAGAGTCAACTAATGAAAAACTGTTTTTT. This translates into CASSQDRRGLESTNEKLFF.